The clone carrying this TCR beta chain was detected a few times. Indicated time point: patch test 1, 2 weeks after DPC sensitization. Stated treatment: therapeutic diphenylcyclopropenone sensitization with weekly scalp DPC. Donation of samples came from alopecia patients who were 18 to 70 years old and suitable for DPC. Trimming shortened V by 1 base and J by 6 bases, and 7 bases separated the two germline ends. The CDR3 runs to 13 residues. Looked up from germline, CDR1 is SGHDN and CDR2 is FVKESK. The data are from a study of human T cells and chemical hapten exposure. Each CDR3 protein gets one entry after TCRdb re-called the RACE reads with MiXCR. The profile shows more than 150,000 distinct CDR3 sequences, approximately 15% of them singletons.

The source material was whole blood, sampled in connection with sensitization to the hapten diphenylcyclopropenone (DPC). The TCR sequence derives from a woman in her twenties or thirties with alopecia areata. Some clones in this sample may be carry-over from other donors' samples. The gene calls are TRBV14 and TRBJ2-1; the D is unclear. CDR3 nucleotides: TGTGCCAGCAGCCAAGTTATGGGCAATGAGCAGTTCTTC. Residues: CASSQVMGNEQFF.